The rows below give T cell receptor beta chains drawn from one sample of a study of shared clonotypes between healthy human individuals. Generated by immunoSEQ multiplex PCR, the TCRdb table keeps only in-frame clones and is missing some. The table has around 1,900,000 clones, 90% to 95% seen once. The source material was naive CD8+ T cells from PBMCs. These receptors were taken from a young man in good health. Some clones in this sample may be carry-over from other donors' samples. The CDR3 runs from the conserved cysteine through the conserved F or W. Fields, in order: J gene, V gene, CDR3 protein.

J gene: TRBJ2-1; V gene: TRBV4-3; CDR3 protein: CASSIRTGGASDEQFF
J gene: TRBJ2-4; V gene: TRBV14; CDR3 protein: CASSQVRAGSIQYF
J gene: TRBJ2-2; V gene: TRBV9; CDR3 protein: CASLFWVNTGELFF
J gene: TRBJ2-5; V gene: TRBV11-3; CDR3 protein: CASSLGTGQETQYF
J gene: TRBJ1-4; V gene: TRBV7-6; CDR3 protein: CASSTLLRGTEGDEKLFF
J gene: TRBJ1-6; V gene: TRBV7-9; CDR3 protein: CASSPTDRVPPLHF
J gene: .; V gene: TRBV6-5; CDR3 protein: CASSYSAETYEQYF
J gene: TRBJ1-2; V gene: TRBV7-8; CDR3 protein: CASSPTSNRAGGYYGYTF
J gene: TRBJ2-5; V gene: TRBV7-9; CDR3 protein: CASSSPWPQETQYF
J gene: TRBJ2-3; V gene: TRBV6-1; CDR3 protein: CASSDPGDYPDTQYF
J gene: TRBJ2-7; V gene: TRBV29-1; CDR3 protein: CSVERREHDLTYEQYF
J gene: TRBJ2-2; V gene: TRBV7-9; CDR3 protein: CAIMGDRADGELFF
J gene: TRBJ2-7; V gene: TRBV7-3; CDR3 protein: CASSWDSGRASEQYF
J gene: TRBJ1-5; V gene: TRBV7-9; CDR3 protein: CASSRTDSNQPQHF
J gene: TRBJ1-5; V gene: TRBV10-3; CDR3 protein: CAISDRSSQPQHF
J gene: TRBJ1-1; V gene: TRBV19; CDR3 protein: CASSMMAGDTEAFF